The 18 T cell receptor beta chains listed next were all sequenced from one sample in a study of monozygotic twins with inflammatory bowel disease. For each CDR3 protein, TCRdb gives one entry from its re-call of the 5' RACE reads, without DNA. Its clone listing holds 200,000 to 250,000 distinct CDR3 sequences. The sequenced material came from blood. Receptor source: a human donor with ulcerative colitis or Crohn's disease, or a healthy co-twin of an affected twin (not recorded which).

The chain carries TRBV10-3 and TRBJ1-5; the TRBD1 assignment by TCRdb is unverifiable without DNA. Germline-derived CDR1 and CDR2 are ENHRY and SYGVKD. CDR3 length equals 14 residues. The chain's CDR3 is CAISLQGDNQPQHF.

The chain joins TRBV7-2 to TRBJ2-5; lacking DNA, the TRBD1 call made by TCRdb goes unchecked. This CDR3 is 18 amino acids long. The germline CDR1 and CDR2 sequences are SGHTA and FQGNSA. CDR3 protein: CASSLAPGQLSFQETQYF. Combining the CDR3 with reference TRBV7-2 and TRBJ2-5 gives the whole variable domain GAGVSQSPSNKVTEKGKDVELRCDPISGHTALYWYRQSLGQGLEFLIYFQGNSAPDKSGLPSDRFSAERTGGSVSTLTIQRTQQEDSAVYLCASSLAPGQLSFQETQYFGPGTRLLVL.

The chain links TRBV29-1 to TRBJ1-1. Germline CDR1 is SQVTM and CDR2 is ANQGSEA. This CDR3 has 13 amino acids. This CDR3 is CSVAWSLGTEAFF.

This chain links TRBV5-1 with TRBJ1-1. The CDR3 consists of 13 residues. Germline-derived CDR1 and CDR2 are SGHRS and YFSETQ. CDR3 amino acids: CASSLAGTTEASF.

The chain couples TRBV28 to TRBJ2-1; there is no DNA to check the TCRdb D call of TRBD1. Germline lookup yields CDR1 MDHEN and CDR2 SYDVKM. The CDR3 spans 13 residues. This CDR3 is CASRLTGRNEQFF.

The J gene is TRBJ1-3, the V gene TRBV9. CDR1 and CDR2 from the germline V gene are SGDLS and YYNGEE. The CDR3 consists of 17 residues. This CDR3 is CASSEYWTGRSGNTIYF. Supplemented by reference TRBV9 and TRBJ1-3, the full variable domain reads DSGVTQTPKHLITATGQRVTLRCSPRSGDLSVYWYQQSLDQGLQFLIQYYNGEERAKGNILERFSAQQFPDLHSELNLSSLELGDSALYFCASSEYWTGRSGNTIYFGEGSWLTVV.

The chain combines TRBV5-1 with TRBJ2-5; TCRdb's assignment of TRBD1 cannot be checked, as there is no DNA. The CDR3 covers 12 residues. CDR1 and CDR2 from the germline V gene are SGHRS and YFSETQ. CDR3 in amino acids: CASRLGEETQYF.

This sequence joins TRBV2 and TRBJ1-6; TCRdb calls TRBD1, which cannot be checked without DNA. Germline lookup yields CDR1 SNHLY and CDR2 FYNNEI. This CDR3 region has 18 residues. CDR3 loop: CASNNPRTGQMVVLPLHF. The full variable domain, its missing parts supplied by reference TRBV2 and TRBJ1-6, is EPEVTQTPSHQVTQMGQEVILRCVPISNHLYFYWYRQILGQKVEFLVSFYNNEISEKSEIFDDQFSVERPDGSNFTLKIRSTKLEDSAMYFCASNNPRTGQMVVLPLHFGNGTRLTVT.

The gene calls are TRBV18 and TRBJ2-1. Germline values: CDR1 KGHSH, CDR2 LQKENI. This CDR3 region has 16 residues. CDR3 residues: CASSPPLGFSSNEQFF.

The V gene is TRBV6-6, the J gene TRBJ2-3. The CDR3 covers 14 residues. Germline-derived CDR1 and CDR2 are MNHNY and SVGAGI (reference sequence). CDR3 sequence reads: CASSYSAGADTQYF.

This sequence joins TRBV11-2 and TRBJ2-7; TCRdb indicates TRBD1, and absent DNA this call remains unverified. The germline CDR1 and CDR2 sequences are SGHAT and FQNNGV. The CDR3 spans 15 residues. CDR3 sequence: CASSYLRGGVSEQYF.

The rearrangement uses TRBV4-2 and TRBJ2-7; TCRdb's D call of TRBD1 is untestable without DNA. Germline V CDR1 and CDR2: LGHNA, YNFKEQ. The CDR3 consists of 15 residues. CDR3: CASSQARDSNYEQYF.

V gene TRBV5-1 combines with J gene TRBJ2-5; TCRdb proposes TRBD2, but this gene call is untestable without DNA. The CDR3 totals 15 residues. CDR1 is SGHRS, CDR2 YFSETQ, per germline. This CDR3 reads CASTLFSGEGETQYF. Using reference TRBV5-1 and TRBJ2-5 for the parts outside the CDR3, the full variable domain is KAGVTQTPRYLIKTRGQQVTLSCSPISGHRSVSWYQQTPGQGLQFLFEYFSETQRNKGNFPGRFSGRQFSNSRSEMNVSTLELGDSALYLCASTLFSGEGETQYFGPGTRLLVL.

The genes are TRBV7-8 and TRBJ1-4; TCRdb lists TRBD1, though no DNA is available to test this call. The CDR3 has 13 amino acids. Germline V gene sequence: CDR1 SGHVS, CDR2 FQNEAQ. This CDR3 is CASSMGQYEKLFF.

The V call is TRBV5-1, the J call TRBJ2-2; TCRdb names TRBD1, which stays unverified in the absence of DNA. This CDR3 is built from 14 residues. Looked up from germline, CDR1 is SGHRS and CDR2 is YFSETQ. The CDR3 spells CASTGRANTGELFF.

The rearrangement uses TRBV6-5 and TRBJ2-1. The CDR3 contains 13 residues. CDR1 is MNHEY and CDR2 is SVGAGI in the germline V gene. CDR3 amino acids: CASSIAFYNEQFF.

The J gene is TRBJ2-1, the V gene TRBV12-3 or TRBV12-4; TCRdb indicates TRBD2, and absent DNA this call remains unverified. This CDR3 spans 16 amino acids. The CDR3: CASIDPGGGTYNEQFF.

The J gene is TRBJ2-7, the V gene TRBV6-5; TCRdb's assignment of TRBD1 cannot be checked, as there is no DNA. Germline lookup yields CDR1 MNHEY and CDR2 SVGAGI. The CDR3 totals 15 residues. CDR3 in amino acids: CASSSVGQGRDEQYF.